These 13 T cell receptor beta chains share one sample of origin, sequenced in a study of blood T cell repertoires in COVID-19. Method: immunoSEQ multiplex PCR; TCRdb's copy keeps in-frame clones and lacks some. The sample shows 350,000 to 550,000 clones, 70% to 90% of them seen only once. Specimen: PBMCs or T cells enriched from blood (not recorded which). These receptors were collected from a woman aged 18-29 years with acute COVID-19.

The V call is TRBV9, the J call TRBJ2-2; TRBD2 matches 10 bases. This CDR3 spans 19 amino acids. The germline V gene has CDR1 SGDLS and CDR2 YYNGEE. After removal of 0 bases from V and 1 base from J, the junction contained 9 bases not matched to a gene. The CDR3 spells CASSVGVGASGRNTGELFF. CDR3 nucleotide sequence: TGTGCCAGCAGCGTAGGAGTGGGGGCTAGCGGGAGGAACACCGGGGAGCTGTTTTTT.

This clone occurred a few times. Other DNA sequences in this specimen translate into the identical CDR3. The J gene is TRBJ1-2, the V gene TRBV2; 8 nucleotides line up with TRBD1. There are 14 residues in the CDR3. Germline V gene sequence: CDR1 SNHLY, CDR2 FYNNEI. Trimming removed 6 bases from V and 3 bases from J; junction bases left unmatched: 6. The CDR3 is CASSDTQGDYGYTF. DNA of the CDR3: TGTGCCAGCAGCGATACACAGGGGGACTATGGCTACACCTTC. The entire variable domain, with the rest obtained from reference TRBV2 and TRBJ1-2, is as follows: EPEVTQTPSHQVTQMGQEVILRCVPISNHLYFYWYRQILGQKVEFLVSFYNNEISEKSEIFDDQFSVERPDGSNFTLKIRSTKLEDSAMYFCASSDTQGDYGYTFGSGTRLTVV.

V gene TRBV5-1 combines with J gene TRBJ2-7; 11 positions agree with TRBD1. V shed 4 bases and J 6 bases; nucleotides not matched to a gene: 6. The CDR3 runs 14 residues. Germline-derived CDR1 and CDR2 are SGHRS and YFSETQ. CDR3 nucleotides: TGCGCCAGCAGCGGTAGGACAGGGGGCGGCGAGCAGTACTTC. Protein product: CASSGRTGGGEQYF.

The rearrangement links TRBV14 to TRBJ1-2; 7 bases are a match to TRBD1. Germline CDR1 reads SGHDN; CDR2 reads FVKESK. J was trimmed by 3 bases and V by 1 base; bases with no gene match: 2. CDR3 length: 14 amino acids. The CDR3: CASSQAGTDYGYTF. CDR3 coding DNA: TGTGCCAGCAGCCAAGCCGGGACAGACTATGGCTACACCTTC.

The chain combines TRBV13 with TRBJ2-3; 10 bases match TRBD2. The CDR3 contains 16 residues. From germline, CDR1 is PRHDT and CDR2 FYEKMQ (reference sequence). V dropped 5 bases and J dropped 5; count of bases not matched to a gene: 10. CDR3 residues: CASSVLAGGLQDTQYF. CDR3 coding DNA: TGTGCCAGCAGCGTGTTAGCGGGGGGCCTGCAAGATACGCAGTATTTT. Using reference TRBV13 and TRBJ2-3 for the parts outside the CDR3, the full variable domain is AAGVIQSPRHLIKEKRETATLKCYPIPRHDTVYWYQQGPGQDPQFLISFYEKMQSDKGSIPDRFSAQQFSDYHSELNMSSLELGDSALYFCASSVLAGGLQDTQYFGPGTRLTVL.

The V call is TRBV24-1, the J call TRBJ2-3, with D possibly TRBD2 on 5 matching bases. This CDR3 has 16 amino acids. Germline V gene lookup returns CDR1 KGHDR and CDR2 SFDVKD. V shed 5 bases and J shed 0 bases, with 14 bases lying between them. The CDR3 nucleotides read TGTGCCACCAGTGGTAGCGCAGACTCTAGCACAGATACGCAGTATTTT. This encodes CATSGSADSSTDTQYF.

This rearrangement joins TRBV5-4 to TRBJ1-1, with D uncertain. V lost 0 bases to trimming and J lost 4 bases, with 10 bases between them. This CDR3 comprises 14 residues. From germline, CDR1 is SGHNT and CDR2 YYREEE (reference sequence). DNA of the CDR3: TGTGCCAGCAGCTTGGAATTAGCGGGCACTGAAGCTTTCTTT. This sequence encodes CASSLELAGTEAFF.

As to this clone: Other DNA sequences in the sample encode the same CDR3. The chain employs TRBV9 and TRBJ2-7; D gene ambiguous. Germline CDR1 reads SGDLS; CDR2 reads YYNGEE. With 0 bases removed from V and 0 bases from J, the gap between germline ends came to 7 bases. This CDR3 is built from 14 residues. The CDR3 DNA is TGTGCCAGCAGCGTAGGTGGCAGCTCCTACGAGCAGTACTTC. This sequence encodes CASSVGGSSYEQYF.

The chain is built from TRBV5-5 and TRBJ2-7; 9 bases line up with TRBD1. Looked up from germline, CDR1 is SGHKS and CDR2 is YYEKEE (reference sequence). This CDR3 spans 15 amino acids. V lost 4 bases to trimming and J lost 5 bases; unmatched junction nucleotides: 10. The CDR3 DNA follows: TGTGCCAGCAGCGCCACTTGGACAGGGGACAACGAGCAGTACTTC. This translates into CASSATWTGDNEQYF.

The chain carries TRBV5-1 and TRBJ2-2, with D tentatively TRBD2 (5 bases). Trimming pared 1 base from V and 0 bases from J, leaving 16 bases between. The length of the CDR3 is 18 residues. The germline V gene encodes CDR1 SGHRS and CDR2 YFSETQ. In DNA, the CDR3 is TGCGCCAGCAGCTTGTCTAGGACTCCGTTCGCGAACACCGGGGAGCTGTTTTTT. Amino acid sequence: CASSLSRTPFANTGELFF.

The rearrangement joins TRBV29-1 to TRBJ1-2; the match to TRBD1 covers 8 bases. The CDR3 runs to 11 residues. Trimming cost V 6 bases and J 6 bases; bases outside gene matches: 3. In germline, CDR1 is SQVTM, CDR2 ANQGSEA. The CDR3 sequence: CSVYRGDGYTF. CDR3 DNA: TGCAGCGTATACAGGGGGGATGGCTACACCTTC.

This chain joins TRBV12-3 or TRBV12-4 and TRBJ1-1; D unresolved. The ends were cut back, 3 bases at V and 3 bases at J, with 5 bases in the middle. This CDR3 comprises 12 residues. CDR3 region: CASSFVDTEAFF. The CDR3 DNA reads TGTGCCAGCAGTTTCGTTGACACTGAAGCTTTCTTT.

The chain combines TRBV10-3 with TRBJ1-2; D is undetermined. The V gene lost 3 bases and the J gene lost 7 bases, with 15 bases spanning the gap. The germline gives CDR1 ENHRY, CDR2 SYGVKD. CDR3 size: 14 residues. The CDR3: CAISERTDLSGYTF. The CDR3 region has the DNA TGTGCCATCAGTGAAAGGACGGACTTGAGTGGCTACACCTTC.